The clone carrying this TCR beta chain was recorded once. Its specificity is not known. This sample is drawn from a study of T cell responses to AZD1222 COVID-19 vaccine. Study-wide findings and caveats: Baseline seropositivity occurred in only 5 or 6 AZD1222 recipients. Females outnumbered males among donors, who were mostly white British; clonal diversity was possibly underestimated. CD4 TCRs covered the whole spike, strongest at regions 160-218 and 743-854.

The table came from immunoSEQ multiplex PCR; TCRdb's copy has only in-frame clones and leaves some out. The table lists roughly 100,000 clones, approximately 87% of them singletons. V lost 4 bases and J lost 7, with 17 bases in between. This CDR3 region has 14 residues. CDR1 is LNHDA and CDR2 is SQIVND in the germline V gene (reference sequence). The TCR sequence derives from an adult in good health. V and J are TRBV19 and TRBJ2-7; D assignment may be TRBD1 or TRBD2 (6 bases each). The starting material was peripheral blood, obtained on day 0 of AZD1222 vaccination. The CDR3 sequence: CASSRGTGGQEQYF. The CDR3 nucleotides are TGTGCCAGTAGTAGAGGGACTGGGGGCCAGGAGCAGTACTTC.